This TCR beta chain is drawn from a study of beta chain features in type 1 diabetes. Across the whole study: Regarding age, gender and cell yields, patients proved similar to healthy donors.

Of the isolated RNA, all was reverse transcribed, and so the sequenced material was expressed TCRB transcripts. Sequenced by immunoSEQ multiplex PCR; TCRdb stores in-frame clones only, minus some. The sample comprises about 220,000 clones, under 13% of which are singletons, and 1% to 1.5% rests with the top ten. The CDR3 sequence is 14 residues long. V lost 5 bases, J lost 5 bases, and 5 bases stayed unmatched. Germline CDR1 LNHDA, CDR2 SQIVND (reference sequence). The chain joins TRBV19 to TRBJ1-1; 10 bases align to TRBD1. The specimen was central memory CD4+ T cells from blood. The clonotype originates from a man between 18 and 29 years old in good health. The CDR3 nucleotides read TGTGCCAGTAGTGCCGGGACAGGGGTAACTGAAGCTTTCTTT. It encodes CASSAGTGVTEAFF.